The sequence of this T cell receptor beta chain was determined in a study of T cells in Graves' hyperthyroidism and ophthalmopathy (dated by TCRdb to the late 2010s). Broadly, across the study: Peripheral blood samples were taken at the time of initial diagnosis, prior to any treatment. The study also compared thyroid tissue and blood T-cell repertoires from about six Graves' hyperthyroidism patients. The 100 discovery patients were divided at random into training and test sets in a 7:3 ratio. Following sampling, methimazole starting at 30 mg daily was given to hyperthyroidism patients, and high-dose intravenous methylprednisolone was given to ophthalmopathy patients. To identify distinguishing TCR V-J signatures, a discovery cohort of 100 patients was used, comprising 40 to 45 with Graves' ophthalmopathy and under 60 with stable Graves' hyperthyroidism. According to the paper, TCR Vbeta CDR3 sequencing was carried out on 135 peripheral blood samples, which came from approximately 41 ophthalmopathy, under 85 hyperthyroidism and roughly 17 progressor patients. Prospective prediction of ophthalmopathy was tested in an independent validation cohort of 18 to 20 hyperthyroidism patients and 17 patients who later progressed to ophthalmopathy.

The paper as a whole reports these results and caveats: Sample size was not statistically predetermined, and investigators were not blinded to group allocation. Ophthalmopathy was separated from stable hyperthyroidism by a 13 V-J signature model, with approximately 85% sensitivity and 81% to 82% specificity obtained in cross-validation and 80%/75% obtained in testing. Most expanded thyroid clonotypes (frequency above 0.001) were also found in blood, which suggests that blood repertoires may mirror thyroid immune responses. During validation, the model predicted progression to ophthalmopathy a median of around 7 months ahead of onset, with approximately 71% sensitivity and roughly 72% specificity.

Sequences MDHEN (CDR1) and SYDVKM (CDR2) are obtained from the germline V gene. Clipping removes 1 base from V and 3 bases from J, with 22 as the unmatched junction base count. The CDR3 runs 22 residues from the cysteine to the phenylalanine. Only CDR3 DNA remains: 66 bases, in frame from the first base. Notes on this clonotype: Its target antigen remains unknown. No much larger clone is present one base from it, and per-base qualities are unavailable.

Stable Graves' hyperthyroidism was defined as no progression to ophthalmopathy during 18 months of follow-up. Hyperthyroidism patients were newly diagnosed, had a disease duration of under 2 months, and were aged 18 to 65 years. The study excluded patients with uncontrolled infections, other autoimmune diseases, pregnancy or lactation. Diagnoses were established on the basis of clinical symptoms, serum thyroxine and TRAb, thyroid ultrasound, and orbital computed tomography. PBMCs were separated from 7.5 to 10 ml of fresh peripheral blood using Ficoll-Paque density gradient centrifugation. Trizol reagent was used to extract total RNA, and RNA quality was then checked on an Agilent 2100 Bioanalyzer. Amplification of TCR beta CDR3 regions was carried out from RNA transcripts. The TCR CDR3 was subjected to a first round of RT-PCR using the HTBI primer set and the Qiagen OneStep RT-PCR kit. A second multiplex PCR round built the libraries, followed by size selection and purification. The libraries were sequenced on an Illumina HiSeq2000 using paired-end 100 bp reads. On the authors' methods: Raw data were processed with SOAPnuke, discarding reads with adapters, uncalled bases, mean Phred below 15, or no exact constant-primer or identifier match. COPE v1.2.5 was used to merge high-quality paired reads, and clonotypes were defined as unique nucleotide sequences. MiTCR v1.1 was used to align clonotypes to the IMGT TRBV, TRBD and TRBJ reference segments. The analysis was restricted to V-J combinations with a frequency above 0.0001, which together covered just over 99% of the repertoires. The TCS score was defined as F50 (clonal expansion) divided by E x V (chaos), with BLOSUM62-based TCRdist calculated between CDR3 peptides within each V-J. Welch's t-statistics and random forest reduced around 510 V-J features to some 14, which were used in a naive Bayes classifier (R e1071). Using fastp trimming at Q25 and MiXCR clonotype assembly, TCRdb reanalyzed the public sequencing data and kept in-frame beta chains. Rows with one shared CDR3 protein collapse into an entry with the most common genes and DNA. The V and J calls come from TCRdb's annotation, not from the publication. A total of roughly 660,000 distinct CDR3 sequences appear in this sample, around 16% of them only once. Clones ranked in the top ten supply about 14% of the sample.

This clonotype was sampled from a man between 45 and 60 years old with Graves' hyperthyroidism. Sequences were obtained from blood. Recombination linked TRBV28 to TRBJ1-4, with 8 bases aligning to TRBD1. The CDR3 reads CASSLFKVRDRNVVGANEKLFF. The nucleotide sequence reads as follows: TGTGCCAGCAGTTTATTCAAAGTCCGGGACAGGAATGTCGTGGGAGCTAATGAAAAACTGTTTTTT.